One sample yielded the 21 T cell receptor beta chains listed below, sequenced in a study of glioma-infiltrating T cells after dendritic cell vaccination. Only in-frame clones appear in the TCRdb table, and some are missing; sequencing was by immunoSEQ multiplex PCR. The table lists roughly 51,000 clones, 85% of them singletons. The sequencing used blood, collected before dendritic cell vaccination. These receptors all come from a human donor with glioblastoma.

This chain uses TRBV10-3 with TRBJ1-4, with D unclear. Trimming pared 6 bases from V and 2 bases from J, leaving 10 bases between. CDR1 is ENHRY, CDR2 SYGVKD, per germline. The CDR3 loop spans 14 amino acids. The CDR3 bases are TGTGCCATCAGGGCCGCCTCCACTAATGAAAAACTGTTTTTT. Protein: CAIRAASTNEKLFF.

The chain uses TRBV6-5 and TRBJ2-1, with 13 bases that match TRBD2. Per the germline V gene, CDR1 is MNHEY and CDR2 is SVGAGI. The CDR3 covers 14 residues. Germline trimming cut 5 bases from V and 9 bases from J; bases unmatched to any gene: 4. The CDR3 sequence: CASSEGLAGPEQFF. In DNA form, the CDR3 reads TGTGCCAGCAGTGAGGGACTAGCGGGACCTGAGCAGTTCTTC.

Only a few counts were recorded for this clone. The chain couples TRBV18 to TRBJ1-2; 7 bases map to TRBD1. The CDR3 length is 15 residues. The germline V gene has CDR1 KGHSH and CDR2 LQKENI. The ends lost 3 bases at V and 4 bases at J; junction bases unmatched: 8. This chain's CDR3 is CASSPTKDRLYGYTF. The CDR3 DNA reads as TGTGCCAGCTCACCGACTAAGGACAGGCTCTATGGCTACACCTTC.

The chain carries TRBV5-1 and TRBJ2-1, with D unresolved. This CDR3 comprises 12 residues. V lost 0 bases to trimming and J lost 7 bases, with 5 bases between them. Germline CDR1 reads SGHRS; CDR2 reads YFSETQ. CDR3 loop: CASSLAGNEQFF. CDR3 nucleotides: TGCGCCAGCAGCTTGGCCGGGAATGAGCAGTTCTTC.

The chain combines TRBV7-2 with TRBJ1-2, with a possible D match to TRBD1 (6 bases). This CDR3 has 15 residues. Germline CDR1 and CDR2: SGHTA and FQGNSA. The germline V and J ends were trimmed by 2 bases and 4 bases, with 14 bases remaining between them. Here the CDR3 DNA reads TGTGCCAGCAGCTTACAATTGACAGGTTCCTATGGCTACACCTTC. It is translated as CASSLQLTGSYGYTF.

This chain joins TRBV7-2 and TRBJ1-1; maybe TRBD1 (6 bases). CDR3 length: 14 amino acids. The germline V and J ends were trimmed by 2 bases and 5 bases, with 12 bases remaining between them. Germline V lookup: CDR1 SGHTA, CDR2 FQGNSA. The CDR3 coding sequence is TGTGCCAGCAGCTTATTCGGGGGGCGAACTGAAGCTTTCTTT. Its translation: CASSLFGGRTEAFF.

The chain couples TRBV6-5 to TRBJ2-7, with D perhaps TRBD2 (6 bases). CDR1 is MNHEY, CDR2 SVGAGI, per germline. V was clipped by 6 bases and J by 2 bases, with 14 bases between them. The CDR3 consists of 14 residues. The CDR3 DNA is TGTGCCAGCAGGTTGGAGGGTGGACCCTACGAGCAGTACTTC. Translation gives CASRLEGGPYEQYF.

The CDR3 DNA is TGTGCCAGCACTAAAAGGGCATGGGGGGAGGGATACAATGAGCAGTTCTTC. Translated: CASTKRAWGEGYNEQFF. The J gene is TRBJ2-1, the V gene TRBV27; TRBD2 aligns across 7 bases. This CDR3 is 17 amino acids long. The V and J ends lost 7 bases and 4 bases, in that order; junction bases with no gene match: 16. Germline V CDR1 and CDR2: MNHEY, SMNVEV (reference sequence).

V is TRBV6-1 and J is TRBJ1-1; no clear D gene. V dropped 2 bases and J dropped 1 base, with 8 bases sitting between them. CDR1 is MNHNS, CDR2 SASEGT, per germline. The CDR3 is made up of 14 amino acids. The CDR3 sequence: CASSERVPNTEAFF. The CDR3, as DNA: TGTGCCAGCAGTGAAAGAGTTCCGAACACTGAAGCTTTCTTT.

The genes are TRBV5-4 and TRBJ1-2; TRBD1 aligns across 7 bases. The trim removed 7 bases at V and 4 bases at J, leaving 4 bases unmatched. CDR3 length: 12 amino acids. Germline CDR1 reads SGHNT; CDR2 reads YYREEE (reference sequence). Here the CDR3 DNA reads TGTGCCAGCTCTCCAGGGGGCTATGGCTACACCTTC. Translating it yields CASSPGGYGYTF.

The V call is TRBV4-3, the J call TRBJ1-3, with a weak D call TRBD1 (5 bases). The CDR3 consists of 15 residues. Trimming cost V 2 bases and J 0 bases, with 8 bases left between them. Per germline, CDR1 LGHNA and CDR2 YSLEER. CDR3 protein: CASSQTRDSGNTIYF. For the CDR3, the DNA is TGCGCCAGCAGCCAAACCAGGGACTCTGGAAACACCATATATTTT.

The chain employs TRBV6-5 and TRBJ1-5; 9 positions match TRBD1. CDR1 is MNHEY, CDR2 SVGAGI, per germline. V gave up 4 bases and J gave up 4 bases; unmatched junction bases: 8. CDR3 length: 16 residues. The CDR3 protein is CASSSVWTGANQPQHF. CDR3 bases: TGTGCCAGCAGTTCCGTTTGGACAGGGGCAAATCAGCCCCAGCATTTT.

The chain joins TRBV7-3 to TRBJ1-1; TRBD1 agrees at 7 bases. The CDR3 contains 14 residues. The V and J ends lost 5 bases and 5 bases, in that order; junction bases with no gene match: 8. CDR1 and CDR2 (germline): SGHTA, FQGTGA. The CDR3 spells CASSPTGSLTEAFF. CDR3 nucleotides: TGTGCCAGCAGCCCGACAGGGAGTTTAACTGAAGCTTTCTTT.

The rearrangement links TRBV5-1 to TRBJ2-5; no clear D. V lost 2 bases and J 2 bases, leaving 10 bases between the germline ends. CDR3 length: 14 residues. The V gene's germline CDR1 is SGHRS and CDR2 YFSETQ. Written as DNA, the CDR3 is TGCGCCAGCAGCTTTGTTTCTCTTCAAGAGACCCAGTACTTC. Protein sequence: CASSFVSLQETQYF. The full variable domain, in which reference TRBV5-1 and TRBJ2-5 provide the parts outside the CDR3, is KAGVTQTPRYLIKTRGQQVTLSCSPISGHRSVSWYQQTPGQGLQFLFEYFSETQRNKGNFPGRFSGRQFSNSRSEMNVSTLELGDSALYLCASSFVSLQETQYFGPGTRLLVL.

This chain joins TRBV28 and TRBJ1-2, with D unclear. Trimming took off 4 bases at V and 0 bases at J, with 12 bases between the two ends. CDR3 length: 15 amino acids. The V gene's germline CDR1 is MDHEN and CDR2 SYDVKM. The CDR3 sequence: CASSSPSGTNYGYTF. The CDR3, as DNA: TGTGCCAGCAGTTCACCCTCAGGAACTAACTATGGCTACACCTTC.

V usage is TRBV7-2 and J usage is TRBJ1-1; D uncertain. This CDR3 has 14 amino acids. V was cut by 5 bases and J by 1 base, with 11 bases left in between. Germline CDR1 SGHTA, CDR2 FQGNSA. The CDR3 DNA is TGTGCCAGCAGCGAGTTGACACAGAACACTGAAGCTTTCTTT. Its translation: CASSELTQNTEAFF.

V and J are TRBV6-4 and TRBJ2-5, with 9 positions matching TRBD2. V trimming: 4 bases; J trimming: 2 bases; junction bases outside the gene matches: 5. This CDR3 has 15 amino acids. Germline V gives CDR1 MRHNA, CDR2 SNTAGT. The CDR3 DNA reads as TGTGCCAGCAGTGTGACTAGCGGAGGTCAAGAGACCCAGTACTTC. This translates into CASSVTSGGQETQYF.

The gene calls are TRBV4-3 and TRBJ2-7, with TRBD2 matching over 11 bases. CDR3 size: 18 residues. V shed 0 bases and J 2 bases; nucleotides not matched to a gene: 9. Germline-derived CDR1 and CDR2 are LGHNA and YSLEER. Written as DNA, the CDR3 is TGCGCCAGCAGCCAAGAATGGGGGACTAGCGGAATAACCTACGAGCAGTACTTC. Its protein product is CASSQEWGTSGITYEQYF.

The gene calls are TRBV14 and TRBJ1-1, with TRBD1 matching over 7 bases. The germline gives CDR1 SGHDN, CDR2 FVKESK. Trimming at V came to 2 bases and at J to 0 bases, leaving 6 bases not matched to a gene. This CDR3 contains 16 residues. CDR3 in DNA: TGTGCCAGCAGCCAATGGACAGGCGGCATGAACACTGAAGCTTTCTTT. This translates into CASSQWTGGMNTEAFF.

This sequence joins TRBV7-9 and TRBJ2-1, with 14 positions matching TRBD2. The CDR3 length is 14 residues. The J segment lost 14 bases and the V segment lost 5 bases, leaving 8 bases of the junction unmatched. CDR1 and CDR2 from the germline V gene are SEHNR and FQNEAQ (reference sequence). CDR3 DNA sequence: TGTGCCAGCAGCCCGGGGACTAGCGGGAGTTGGAAGTTCTTC. Translated, it gives CASSPGTSGSWKFF.

The J gene is TRBJ1-5, the V gene TRBV6-5; no firm D call. The CDR3 runs 14 residues. Per the germline V gene, CDR1 is MNHEY and CDR2 is SVGAGI. With 5 bases removed from V and 0 bases from J, the gap between germline ends came to 8 bases. CDR3 in amino acids: CASSHSNSNQPQHF. In nucleotides, the CDR3 is TGTGCCAGCAGTCACAGTAATAGCAATCAGCCCCAGCATTTT.